The sequence of this T cell receptor (beta chain) was determined in a study of monozygotic twins with inflammatory bowel disease. Whole-study results and caveats: Relative to healthy twins, IBD patients had fewer clonotypes in common with others, a gap that was especially apparent with disease activity.

As regards this clonotype: Antigen unknown.

The draw for each donor consisted of a single 2.5 ml blood sample. Every TCR library consumed about 3,800 ng of total RNA. Via template switching, UMIs carrying a 6-nucleotide sample barcode were introduced. TCRdb re-called the 5' RACE reads and gives one entry per CDR3 protein, without DNA. The table lists approximately 160,000 distinct CDR3 sequences, with 6% to 9.5% in the top ten. The clonotype was recovered from a human donor with ulcerative colitis or Crohn's disease, or a healthy co-twin of an affected twin (not recorded which). The sample taken for sequencing was blood.

The CDR3: CASSNLGGNGYTF. This chain joins TRBV12-3 or TRBV12-4 and TRBJ1-2. The CDR3 is 13 residues long.